This TCR beta chain comes out of a study of shared clonotypes between healthy human individuals. The wider study: Donors were a couple of women and a few men aged 18 to 49. Three plates each covered CD4 naive and memory; CD8 naive two, CD8 memory one.

With regard to this clone: Its antigen is currently unknown. The same CDR3 arises from other DNA sequences in this sample as well.

J was trimmed by 4 bases and V by 3 bases; bases with no gene match: 1. There are 15 residues in the CDR3. Germline V lookup: CDR1 SGHNT, CDR2 YYREEE (reference sequence). General study results and limits: A generally larger estimated richness was seen in naive subsets than in memory subsets. Some clonotypes were shared by all four sorted-subset donors, while others were not shared. The non-shared ones had lower generation probabilities than the shared ones.

TCRdb's table, derived via immunoSEQ multiplex PCR, lists solely in-frame clones and lacks some. The table has about 1.5 million clones, 95% to 99% seen once; the top ten hold 0.45%. This sequence originates from a man aged 25-40 years in good health. The rearrangement uses TRBV5-4 and TRBJ2-3; 14 positions match TRBD2. The source material was naive CD4+ T cells sorted from blood. Indicated subset: CD45RA+ positively selected. CDR3: CASSSGLAGADTQYF. CDR3 DNA: TGTGCCAGCAGCTCGGGACTAGCGGGGGCAGATACGCAGTATTTT.